This T cell receptor (beta chain) was sequenced during a study of cytomegalovirus exposure and HLA in healthy donors (TCRdb year 2017). About the study as a whole: An earlier analysis of 587 of the donors reported about 280 Gb of sequence data and around 100 million unique TCR beta sequences obtained from some 170 million T cells. An earlier analysis of 450 to 750 of the donors used high-throughput TCR beta sequencing to judge whether each TCR beta V gene segment behaved as functional or pseudogenic. An early release that covered fewer than 750 HLA-typed donors contained approximately 300 gigabases of sequencing data and 70 million to 100 million unique TCR sequences. The study combined high-throughput TCR immunosequencing, statistical association of individual TCRs with disease status, and machine learning to predict cytomegalovirus infection status. The study profiled the T cell repertoires of fewer than 850 subjects by immunosequencing and related them to cytomegalovirus serostatus. All discovery cohort repertoires had been generated using a single sequencing platform. The study was designed to test whether signatures of past pathogen exposure could be identified by cataloging public T cell receptors. Four to six DR-DQ haplotypes were handled as single units for association and clustering, since linkage in the cohort was strong. In a later analysis, previously published TCR beta repertoires from about 640 donors were re-analyzed and high-resolution HLA genotyping was added so that TCR occurrence patterns could be studied. Donor age, sex, ethnicity and CMV serostatus were collected together with the repertoire data. In the later analysis, no new phenotypic data were used to find candidate immune exposures; instead, reliance was placed on TCR beta sequences and their occurrence across donors. Of the roughly 420 genotyped donors, approximately 80% were placed in the genetic ancestry cluster associated with self-reported Caucasian donors. Among about 400 genotyped donors of the cohort, an average of approximately 240,000 unique TCR beta nucleotide sequences was sequenced per donor, of which approximately 19% were non-productive. Class I and class II HLA loci were covered by the typing at four-digit resolution. A separate validation cohort of about 110 different subjects was used in addition to the roughly 700-subject first cohort. Typing coverage varied by locus: roughly 629-640 donors for A, B, C, DRB1 and DQB1; some 520 for DQA1; more than 600 for DPA1; 450 to 480 for DPB1. A later genetic analysis used genome-wide SNP genotypes for about 60% of the 666 donors, treating that subset as a discovery cohort. Paper-wide results and their limitations: Cytomegalovirus status was reported to be diagnosed by the classifier with high specificity and sensitivity in both the original and validation cohorts. A later genetic analysis associated a missense DCLRE1C variant with V-gene and J-gene trimming of TCR beta chains, and an independent cohort replicated the association. A group of highly shared sequence variants was considered likely to be a technical artifact of the sequencing pipeline. The cohort was sequenced for TCR beta chains only, and without alpha or paired-chain data the features that could be detected were limited. A later analysis associated about 18,000 TCR beta sequences with specific HLA alleles at a false discovery rate of 0.05. A few of the identified cytomegalovirus-associated TCR beta chains were confirmed in vitro to be specific for cytomegalovirus antigens. When HLA alleles, especially DR and DQ, strongly co-occurred, attributing TCR associations to individual alleles was difficult. Over 15 rarely observed V segments, including chromosome 9 orphons, were excluded from the earlier analysis of approximately 500 of the donors because counts were too low. The presence/absence analyses assumed that sequencing depth was roughly uniform across donors, and that assumption may not be true. Most CMV-associated TCR beta chains appeared to be HLA-restricted in a later analysis, and the HLA associations seemed to be driven largely by CMV exposure. The 87-base-pair reads could not distinguish some IMGT-functional V segments, including TRBV6-2 and TRBV6-3, so those segments were excluded. Several of the top co-occurrence clusters appeared to be linked to parvovirus B19, influenza, CMV and Epstein-Barr virus, according to a later analysis. CMV serostatus was the only immune exposure information available for the cohort. A later analysis found that HLA-associated TCR beta chains were more clonally expanded and had lower generation probabilities than equally common non-associated chains. Linkage disequilibrium might explain the correlated functional status among segregating V segments, but an unknown experimental factor could not be excluded. Because HLA typing was unavailable for some donors at each locus, only the typed subset was used in association tests. Broadly in line with IMGT annotations, most TCR beta V segments showed up in productive rearrangements about 87% or about 30% of the time in an earlier analysis of 587 of the donors. Across donors, most TCR sequences were observed very rarely, whereas some public TCRs were present in many individuals. A further reported finding was that TCR beta sequences accurately predicted the HLA-A and HLA-B alleles for most subjects in the first cohort. In a later analysis, the rate of TCR association differed among HLA loci, with DRB1 alleles having the most associated TCRs and HLA-C alleles having the fewest. It was suggested by the authors that the approach could potentially be generalized to other disease states and immunological phenotypes. In the study, 150 to 200 TCR beta chains were listed as associated with cytomegalovirus. According to a later genetic analysis, donors in an Asian-associated ancestry cluster had fewer N-insertions in productive TCRs than the approximately 650-donor mean.

Relative to germline, V is missing 8 bases and J is missing 2 bases, with 14 bases of the junction outside any gene match. Inclusive of the bounding cysteine and phenylalanine, the CDR3 is 17 residues long. CDR3 DNA is the only sequence kept; it has 51 bases, read in frame from the first base. The germline V gene provides CDR1 MDHEN and CDR2 SYDVKM. For this clone: Its specific antigen is unknown. No base-level quality is on record; no much larger clone is a single base apart.

The cohort consisted of hundreds of healthy bone marrow donors. All cohort members were sampled while nominally healthy, although unrecorded immune exposures were likely present. The donor was CMV seropositive and was included in the group of around 300 seropositive cohort members. A peripheral blood sample was collected from each donor, and TCR beta sequencing was performed on peripheral blood mononuclear cells. Genomic DNA extraction from the blood cell samples was performed with the Qiagen DNeasy Blood Extraction Kit. The library was produced with the immunoSEQ multiplex PCR assay. A mixture of 60 forward primers for TCR Vbeta segments and 13 reverse primers for TCR Jbeta segments was used in the multiplex PCR. The CDR3 region of rearranged TCR beta genes was amplified from genomic DNA by a multiplex PCR assay. The amplified TCR beta libraries were sequenced on the Illumina HiSeq System as 87-base-pair reads. The authors' pipeline ran thus. In a later analysis, tens of millions of unique TCR beta chains were counted across the roughly 610 repertoires, and around 10 million of these chains were shared by at least two donors. A nearest-neighbor algorithm error-corrected the raw reads and collapsed the reads into unique sequences, merging closely related sequences to remove PCR and sequencing errors. Alignment of CDR3 sequences to IMGT reference sequences was used to assign V, D and J gene segments. For a sequence to be retained, at least a six-nucleotide match to both a V gene segment and a J gene segment was required. A rearrangement counted as productive if the CDR3 had no stop codons and remained in frame with V and J, and every other rearrangement counted as non-productive. Following IMGT convention, CDR3 was defined as the stretch from the second conserved V-encoded cysteine to the conserved J-encoded phenylalanine. Sequences without an unambiguous match to a single V gene segment were excluded from the earlier analysis of about 600 of the donors. In an earlier analysis of 450 to 700 of the donors, V segments were called functional above 56.7% productive rearrangements and were called segregating when the between-donor standard deviation exceeded 5%. A statistical classification framework was developed to diagnose cytomegalovirus status using the catalog of TCR beta chain sequences. In a later analysis, V and J genes were assigned by comparing TCR nucleotide sequences against IMGT/GENE-DB human TR gene sequences. In a later analysis, CDR3 sequences and most-parsimonious VDJ recombination scenarios were assigned using the TCRdist pipeline. In a later analysis, each TCR beta chain was defined by its CDR3 amino acid sequence together with its V-gene family, and reads lacking a unique V-gene family were excluded. A later analysis removed several hundred highly shared, low-generation-probability nucleotide sequences to deal with suspected cross-contamination and a sequencing artifact. A later analysis calculated a clonal expansion index for each public chain from normalized within-repertoire ranks of inferred template counts. Generation probabilities in a later analysis came from a VDJ recombination model fitted to out-of-frame rearrangements, and those results were checked against IGoR. In a later analysis, TCR-TCR, TCR-HLA and TCR-CMV co-occurrence was scored with hypergeometric tests, and a repertoire-size bias correction was applied to TCR pairs. A later analysis estimated false discovery rates by permuting HLA or CMV assignments 20 times. In a later analysis, co-occurring TCRs were grouped using DBSCAN, with TCRdist sequence similarity added in when clustering inside HLA-allele-positive subsets. Repertoires with fewer than 30,000 or more than 120,000 public chains were left out of co-occurrence clustering, as were five repertoires with anomalous nucleotide sharing. TCRdb re-hosts the immuneACCESS table, in-frame sequences only. Its copies lack some clones; in the studies checked, an unresolved V gene accounts for under half of them, and the cause for the rest is not known. The V and J calls and clone size are taken from that table; D and trimming were inferred from the DNA. A total of 100,000 to 150,000 clones appear in this sample, under 80% of them only once. Less than 4% of the sample rests with the top ten.

Rearrangement joined TRBV28 to TRBJ2-7, and 11 bases in between align with TRBD2. The sample was PBMCs. This clonotype was sampled from a man aged 40-49 years in good health and CMV-seropositive. The CDR3 protein: CASANPGLAVFTYEQYF. The DNA sequence reads TGTGCCAGCGCTAACCCGGGACTAGCGGTTTTCACCTACGAGCAGTACTTC.